Following are 14 T cell receptor beta chains from one sample sequenced in a study of blood T cells in healthy people across ages. With a J-beta primer mix and a sample-barcoded 5' primer, a second PCR ran 7 to 11 cycles. In TCRdb, the 5' RACE reads were re-called with MiXCR into one record per CDR3 protein. Seen here are 850,000 to 950,000 distinct CDR3 sequences, under 30% observed once, and the top ten hold 15% to 20%. The sequenced material came from blood. The receptors were sampled from a woman at least 80 years old in good health.

The chain links TRBV20-1 to TRBJ2-2; D ambiguous. The CDR3 runs 16 residues. CDR1 and CDR2 (germline): DFQATT, SNEGSKA (reference sequence). Trimming pared 1 base from V and 0 bases from J, leaving 12 bases between. The CDR3 sequence: CSARVGGPANTGELFF. The CDR3 DNA is TGCAGTGCTAGAGTGGGCGGACCCGCGAACACCGGGGAGCTGTTTTTT.

J is TRBJ1-3 and V is TRBV6-1; 7 nucleotides align to TRBD1. The V gene's germline CDR1 is MNHNS and CDR2 SASEGT. The CDR3 runs to 16 residues. The V and J ends lost 5 bases and 0 bases, in that order; junction bases with no gene match: 7. The CDR3 DNA sequence: TGTGCCAGCAGTACATCCGGGACAGCCTCTGGAAACACCATATATTTT. Protein sequence: CASSTSGTASGNTIYF.

The rearrangement joins TRBV3-1 to TRBJ1-2; TRBD1 is a possible D gene (6 bases). CDR1 and CDR2 (germline): LGHDT, YNNKEL (reference sequence). The CDR3 is made up of 13 amino acids. Trimming took 5 bases from V and 8 from J, leaving 15 bases between them. CDR3 DNA: TGTGCCAGCAGCACATCAGGGGTCTGGGGCTACACCTTC. It translates to CASSTSGVWGYTF.

This clonotype occurred a few times. The chain combines TRBV5-1 with TRBJ2-2, with 8 positions matching TRBD1. After removal of 2 bases from V and 4 bases from J, the junction contained 7 bases not matched to a gene. Per germline, CDR1 SGHRS and CDR2 YFSETQ. The CDR3 sequence is 16 residues long. CDR3 nucleotide sequence: TGCGCCAGCAGCTTCGGAGACAGGGGAGCCACCGGGGAGCTGTTTTTT. Protein product: CASSFGDRGATGELFF. Drawing the rest from reference TRBV5-1 and TRBJ2-2, the complete variable domain is KAGVTQTPRYLIKTRGQQVTLSCSPISGHRSVSWYQQTPGQGLQFLFEYFSETQRNKGNFPGRFSGRQFSNSRSEMNVSTLELGDSALYLCASSFGDRGATGELFFGEGSRLTVL.

This clonotype was counted many times. The chain employs TRBV15 and TRBJ1-6, with 9 bases aligning to TRBD1. This CDR3 spans 14 amino acids. J lost 13 bases, V lost 5 bases, and 9 bases had no gene match. CDR1 and CDR2 from the germline V gene are LNHNV and YYDKDF (reference sequence). CDR3 nucleotide sequence: TGTGCCACCAGCCTTGGGACAGGGAGTAGGCCCCTCCACTTT. Protein: CATSLGTGSRPLHF.

This clonotype was detected many times. The rearrangement joins TRBV27 to TRBJ2-6; no reliable D call. Trimming removed 5 bases at V and 0 bases at J, with 5 bases between. The germline CDR1 and CDR2 sequences are MNHEY and SMNVEV (reference sequence). CDR3 length equals 14 residues. CDR3: CASSALSGANVLTF. CDR3 bases: TGTGCCAGCAGTGCCCTCTCTGGGGCCAACGTCCTGACTTTC.

Details on this clonotype: A much bigger clone sits one base away, suggesting this may be a read error. The V and J genes are TRBV11-2 and TRBJ2-5; D is ambiguous. The CDR3 has 16 residues. CDR1 is SGHAT, CDR2 FQNNGV, per germline. With 2 bases removed from V and 2 bases from J, the gap between germline ends came to 15 bases. The CDR3 nucleotides read TGTGCCAGCAGCTTAACCGGTACAAGATATCAAGAGACCCAGTACTTC. This codes for CASSLTGTRYQETQYF.

The sample holds many counts of this clonotype. This sequence joins TRBV5-1 and TRBJ2-5, with 7 bases identical to TRBD1. Germline V gives CDR1 SGHRS, CDR2 YFSETQ. This CDR3 has 15 amino acids. V gave up 3 bases and J gave up 5 bases; unmatched junction bases: 10. This chain's CDR3 is CASSWGTVTVETQYF. Written as DNA, the CDR3 is TGCGCCAGCAGCTGGGGGACAGTTACGGTGGAGACCCAGTACTTC.

This rearrangement joins TRBV12-3 or TRBV12-4 to TRBJ2-5; possibly TRBD1 for D (6 bases). The J call may be wrong; the DNA end is better matched by TRBJ2-7. The CDR3 contains 14 residues. CDR3 sequence: CASSPRQDLVEQYF. Written as DNA, the CDR3 is TGTGCCAGCAGTCCCCGACAGGATTTGGTCGAGCAGTACTTC.

This chain uses TRBV20-1 with TRBJ2-1, with D perhaps TRBD1 or TRBD2 (5 bases each). CDR1 and CDR2 from the germline V gene are DFQATT and SNEGSKA (reference sequence). V shed 3 bases and J shed 8 bases, with 14 bases lying between them. The CDR3 covers 13 residues. The CDR3 nucleotides are TGCAGTGCTAGCGGGACCGAGTCATATGAGCAGTTCTTC. It specifies CSASGTESYEQFF.

In this sample, this clonotype turned up a few times. The genes are TRBV14 and TRBJ1-1; no clear D gene. V was clipped by 0 bases and J by 9 bases, with 8 bases between them. This CDR3 has 12 residues. Per the germline V gene, CDR1 is SGHDN and CDR2 is FVKESK. CDR3 DNA: TGTGCCAGCAGCCAAGACTATCTCCAAGCTTTCTTT. The encoded protein is CASSQDYLQAFF.

In its sample, this clonotype was seen a few times. DNA of the CDR3: TGTGCCAGCAGCAGACTAGCGGGGGGGCGAAGAGGAACCGGGGAGCTGTTTTTT. Residues: CASSRLAGGRRGTGELFF. The chain has TRBV12-3 or TRBV12-4 and TRBJ2-2, with TRBD2 matching over 14 bases. The CDR3 is 18 residues long. V gave up 6 bases and J gave up 5 bases; unmatched junction bases: 11.

In its sample, this clonotype was seen many times. This rearrangement joins TRBV18 to TRBJ1-2; maybe TRBD1 (6 bases). The germline V gene has CDR1 KGHSH and CDR2 LQKENI. V was shortened by 0 bases and J by 6 bases, with 8 bases between the two germline ends. The CDR3 length is 13 residues. CDR3 in DNA: TGTGCCAGCTCACCACCGGACAGCAATGGCTACACCTTC. This gives the protein CASSPPDSNGYTF.

The chain is built from TRBV5-5 and TRBJ2-1; 11 bases agree with TRBD2. CDR3 length: 18 amino acids. Germline values: CDR1 SGHKS, CDR2 YYEKEE (reference sequence). The V gene end was trimmed by 4 bases and the J gene end by 3 bases; junction bases not matched to a gene: 12. CDR3 region: CASSPVLAGGRNYNEQFF. The CDR3 DNA sequence: TGTGCCAGCAGCCCTGTGCTAGCGGGGGGCCGAAACTACAATGAGCAGTTCTTC. The variable domain in full, with the rest retrieved from reference TRBV5-5 and TRBJ2-1, is DAGVTQSPTHLIKTRGQQVTLRCSPISGHKSVSWYQQVLGQGPQFIFQYYEKEERGRGNFPDRFSARQFPNYSSELNVNALLLGDSALYLCASSPVLAGGRNYNEQFFGPGTRLTVL.